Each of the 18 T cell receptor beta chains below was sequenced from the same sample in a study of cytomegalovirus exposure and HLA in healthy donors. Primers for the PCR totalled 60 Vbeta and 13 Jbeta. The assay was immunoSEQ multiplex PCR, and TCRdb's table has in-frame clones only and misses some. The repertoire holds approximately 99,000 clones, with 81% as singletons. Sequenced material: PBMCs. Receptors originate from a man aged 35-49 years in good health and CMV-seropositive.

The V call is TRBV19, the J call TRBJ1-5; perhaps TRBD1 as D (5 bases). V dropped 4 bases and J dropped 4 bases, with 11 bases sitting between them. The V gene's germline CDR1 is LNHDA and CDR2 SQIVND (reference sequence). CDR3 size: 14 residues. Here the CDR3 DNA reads TGTGCCAGTAGTAGGTTGCCAGGGAATCAGCCCCAGCATTTT. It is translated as CASSRLPGNQPQHF.

Here the CDR3 DNA reads TGTGCCAGCAGCTTAGGACGTTGGACAGGAGGGGAAAAACTGTTTTTT. Residues: CASSLGRWTGGEKLFF. The gene calls are TRBV7-9 and TRBJ1-4; 7 nucleotides align to TRBD1. Unmatched junction bases numbered 10, after V lost 1 base and J lost 8 bases. Germline lookup yields CDR1 SEHNR and CDR2 FQNEAQ (reference sequence). The CDR3 is 16 residues long.

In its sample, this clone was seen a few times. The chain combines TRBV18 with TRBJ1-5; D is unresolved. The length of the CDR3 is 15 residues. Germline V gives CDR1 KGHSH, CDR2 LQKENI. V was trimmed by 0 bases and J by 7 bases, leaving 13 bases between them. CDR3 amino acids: CASSPPTLAGQPQHF. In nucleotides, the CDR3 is TGTGCCAGCTCACCACCAACGTTGGCGGGCCAGCCCCAGCATTTT.

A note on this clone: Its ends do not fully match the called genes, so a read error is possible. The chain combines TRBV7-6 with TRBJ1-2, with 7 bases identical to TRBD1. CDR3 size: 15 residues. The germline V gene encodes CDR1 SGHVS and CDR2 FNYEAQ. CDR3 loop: CASSQQTGSSVVAQF. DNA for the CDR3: TGTGCCAGCAGCCAACAGACAGGGTCTTCGGTTGTGGCCCAATTC.

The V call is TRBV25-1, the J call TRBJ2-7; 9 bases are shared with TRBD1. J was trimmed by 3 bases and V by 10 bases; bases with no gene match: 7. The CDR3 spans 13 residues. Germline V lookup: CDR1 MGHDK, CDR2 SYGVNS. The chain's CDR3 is CATVGQGSYEQYF. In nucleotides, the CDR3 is TGTGCCACCGTTGGACAGGGGAGCTACGAGCAGTACTTC.

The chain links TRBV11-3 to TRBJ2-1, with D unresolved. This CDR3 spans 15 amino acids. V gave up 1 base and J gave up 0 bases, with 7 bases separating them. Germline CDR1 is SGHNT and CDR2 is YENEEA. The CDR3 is CASSLGHSSYNEQFF. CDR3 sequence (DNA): TGTGCCAGCAGCTTAGGCCACAGCTCCTACAATGAGCAGTTCTTC.

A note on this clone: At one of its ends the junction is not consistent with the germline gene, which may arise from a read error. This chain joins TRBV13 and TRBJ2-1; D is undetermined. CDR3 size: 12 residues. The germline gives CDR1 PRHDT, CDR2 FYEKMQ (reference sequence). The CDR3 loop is CAGSLSGSEQFF. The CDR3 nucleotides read TGTGCCGGCAGCTTATCTGGCAGTGAGCAGTTCTTC.

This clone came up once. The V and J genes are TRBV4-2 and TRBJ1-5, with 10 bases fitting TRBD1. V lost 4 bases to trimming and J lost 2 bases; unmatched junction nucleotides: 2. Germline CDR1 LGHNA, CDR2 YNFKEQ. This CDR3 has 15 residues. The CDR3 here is CASSRDRGGNQPQHF. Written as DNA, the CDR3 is TGTGCCAGCAGCCGGGACAGGGGAGGCAATCAGCCCCAGCATTTT.

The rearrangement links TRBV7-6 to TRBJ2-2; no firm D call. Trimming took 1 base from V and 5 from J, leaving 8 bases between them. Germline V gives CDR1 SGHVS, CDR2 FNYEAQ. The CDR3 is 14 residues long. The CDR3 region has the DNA TGTGCCAGCAGCTTAGGAACTGAGACCGGGGAGCTGTTTTTT. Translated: CASSLGTETGELFF.

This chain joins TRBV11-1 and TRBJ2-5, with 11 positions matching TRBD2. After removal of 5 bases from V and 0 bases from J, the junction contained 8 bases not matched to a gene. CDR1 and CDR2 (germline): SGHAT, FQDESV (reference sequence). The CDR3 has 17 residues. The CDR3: CASSGLAGGGYQETQYF. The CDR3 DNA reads TGTGCCAGCAGCGGATTAGCGGGAGGGGGGTACCAAGAGACCCAGTACTTC.

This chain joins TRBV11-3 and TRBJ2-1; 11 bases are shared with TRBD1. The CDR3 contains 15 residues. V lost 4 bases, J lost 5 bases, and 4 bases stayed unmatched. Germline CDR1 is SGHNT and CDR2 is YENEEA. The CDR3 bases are TGTGCCAGCAGCTCCGGGACAGGGGGTAACAATGAGCAGTTCTTC. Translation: CASSSGTGGNNEQFF.

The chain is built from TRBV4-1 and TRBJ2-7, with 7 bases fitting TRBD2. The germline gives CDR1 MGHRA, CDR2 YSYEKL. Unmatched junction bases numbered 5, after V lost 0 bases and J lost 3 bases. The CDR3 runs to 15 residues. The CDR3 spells CASSQDLGGVYEQYF. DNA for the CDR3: TGCGCCAGCAGCCAAGACCTTGGGGGGGTCTACGAGCAGTACTTC.

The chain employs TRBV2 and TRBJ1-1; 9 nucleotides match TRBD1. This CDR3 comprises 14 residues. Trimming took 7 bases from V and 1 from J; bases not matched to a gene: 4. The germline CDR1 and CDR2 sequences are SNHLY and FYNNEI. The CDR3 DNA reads TGTGCCAGCACATGGGACAGGGAGAACACTGAAGCTTTCTTT. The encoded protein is CASTWDRENTEAFF.

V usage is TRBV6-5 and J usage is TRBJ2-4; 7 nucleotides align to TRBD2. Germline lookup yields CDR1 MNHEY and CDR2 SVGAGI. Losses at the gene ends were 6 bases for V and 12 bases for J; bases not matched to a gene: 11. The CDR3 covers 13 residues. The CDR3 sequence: CASRSAGVDSQYF. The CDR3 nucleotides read TGTGCCAGCAGGAGCGCGGGGGTTGACAGTCAGTACTTC.

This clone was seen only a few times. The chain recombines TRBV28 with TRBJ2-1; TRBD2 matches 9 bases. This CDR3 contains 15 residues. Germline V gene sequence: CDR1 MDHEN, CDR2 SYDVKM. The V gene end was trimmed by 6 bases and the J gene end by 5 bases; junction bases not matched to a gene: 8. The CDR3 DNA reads TGTGCCAGCAGCCGACCTAGCGGGACCCACAATGAGCAGTTCTTC. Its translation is CASSRPSGTHNEQFF.

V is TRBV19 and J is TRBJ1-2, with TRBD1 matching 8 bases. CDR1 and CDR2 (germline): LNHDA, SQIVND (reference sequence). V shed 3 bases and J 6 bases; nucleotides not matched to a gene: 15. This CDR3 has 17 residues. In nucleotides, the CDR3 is TGTGCCAGTAGTATCGGGACAGGCATACGTACAATTCATGGCTACACCTTC. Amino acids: CASSIGTGIRTIHGYTF.

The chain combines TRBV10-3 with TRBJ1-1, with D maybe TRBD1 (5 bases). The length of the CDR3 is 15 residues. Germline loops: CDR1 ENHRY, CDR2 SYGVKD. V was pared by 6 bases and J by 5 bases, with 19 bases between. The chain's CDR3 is CAISPRVGGETEAFF. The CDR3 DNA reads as TGTGCCATCAGCCCACGGGTGGGGGGTGAAACTGAAGCTTTCTTT.

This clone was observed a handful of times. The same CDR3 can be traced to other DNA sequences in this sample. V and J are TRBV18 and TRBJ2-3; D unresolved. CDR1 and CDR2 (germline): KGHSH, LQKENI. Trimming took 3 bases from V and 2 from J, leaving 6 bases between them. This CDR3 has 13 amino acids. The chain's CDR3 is CASSPSLTDTQYF. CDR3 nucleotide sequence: TGTGCCAGCTCACCTTCCCTCACAGATACGCAGTATTTT.